This is a list of T cell receptor beta chains from one sample in a study of cytomegalovirus exposure and HLA in healthy donors. Repertoires were generated with immunoSEQ multiplex PCR, while TCRdb's copy carries only in-frame clones and drops some. Of over 60,000 clones in the sample, 65% to 75% were seen once. Sequenced material: PBMCs. These receptors came from a woman aged 30 to 39 in good health and CMV-seronegative. Each CDR3 is given with its conserved first and last residue. The D gene is left open where the match is weak. For some rows the clone size is stated as once, few or many, or as a class when expanded; others skip it.

v_gene	d_gene	j_gene	abundance	CDR3aa	CDR3nt
TRBV10-3	TRBD2	TRBJ2-5	few	CAISPLPGGETQYF	TGTGCCATCAGCCCCCTTCCGGGGGGAGAGACCCAGTACTTC
TRBV7-9	TRBD1	TRBJ1-4	once	CASSDYRGTNEKLFF	TGTGCCAGCAGCGACTACAGGGGGACTAATGAAAAACTGTTTTTT
TRBV7-8	TRBD1	TRBJ1-4	NA	CASSLKRQGLWEKLFF	TGTGCCAGCAGCTTGAAAAGACAGGGTCTTTGGGAAAAACTGTTTTTT
TRBV27	NA	TRBJ2-3	NA	CASRRERTDTQYF	TGTGCCAGCAGACGGGAAAGGACAGATACGCAGTATTTT
TRBV6-5	TRBD2	TRBJ2-4	NA	CASSYAASGGSNIQYF	TGTGCCAGCAGTTACGCGGCTAGCGGGGGGTCGAACATTCAGTACTTC
TRBV10-3	NA	TRBJ1-5	NA	CAISGAGPDQPQHF	TGTGCCATCAGTGGGGCAGGCCCTGATCAGCCCCAGCATTTT
TRBV10-2	TRBD1	TRBJ1-5	few	CASSPTGIIKNSNQPQHF	TGCGCCAGCAGTCCGACAGGGATCATTAAAAATAGCAATCAGCCCCAGCATTTT
TRBV13	TRBD2	TRBJ2-5	NA	CASSSPNSGMETQYF	TGTGCCAGCAGCTCCCCAAATAGCGGGATGGAGACCCAGTACTTC
TRBV28	NA	TRBJ1-1	NA	CASSLNRLNTEAFF	TGTGCCAGCAGTTTGAACAGATTGAACACTGAAGCTTTCTTT
TRBV7-9	NA	TRBJ2-5	few	CASSLAQEGARETQYF	TGTGCCAGCAGCTTAGCGCAGGAGGGGGCGAGGGAGACCCAGTACTTC
TRBV7-2	TRBD1	TRBJ1-2	few	CASSRETGYGDDYGYTF	TGTGCCAGCAGCCGAGAGACAGGGTATGGAGACGACTATGGCTACACCTTC
TRBV20-1	NA	TRBJ2-7	NA	CSAIPSDEQYF	TGCAGTGCTATCCCCAGCGACGAGCAGTACTTC
TRBV19	NA	TRBJ1-4	NA	CASSNPGGEGEKLFF	TGTGCCAGTAGTAATCCCGGCGGGGAAGGTGAAAAACTGTTTTTT
TRBV9	NA	TRBJ2-1	NA	CASSVAGGAPLSSYNEQFF	TGTGCCAGCAGCGTAGCGGGGGGCGCTCCATTGAGCTCCTACAATGAGCAGTTCTTC
TRBV5-1	TRBD2	TRBJ2-3	NA	CASSPGWGGADTQYF	TGCGCCAGCAGCCCCGGCTGGGGGGGTGCAGATACGCAGTATTTT
TRBV5-4	TRBD2	TRBJ2-5	NA	CASSSGILAGDQETQYF	TGTGCCAGCAGCTCGGGTATACTAGCGGGAGATCAAGAGACCCAGTACTTC
TRBV28	NA	TRBJ1-2	few	CASSYDGVYGYTF	TGTGCCAGCAGTTACGACGGAGTTTATGGCTACACCTTC
TRBV4-3	TRBD2	TRBJ2-3	NA	CASSQVGTSGRGTDTQYF	TGCGCCAGCAGCCAAGTGGGGACTAGCGGGAGGGGCACAGATACGCAGTATTTT
TRBV19	NA	TRBJ2-2	once	CASSMGGRVGTGELFF	TGTGCCAGTAGTATGGGTGGCAGGGTCGGGACCGGGGAGCTGTTTTTT
TRBV5-4	TRBD2	TRBJ2-3	NA	CASSSGLAVSTDTQYF	TGTGCCAGCAGCTCGGGACTAGCGGTCAGCACAGATACGCAGTATTTT
TRBV7-2	TRBD2	TRBJ2-7	NA	CASSLSGRGAYEQYF	TGTGCCAGCAGCCTTAGCGGGAGGGGCGCCTACGAGCAGTACTTC
TRBV6-5	NA	TRBJ1-2	NA	CASSYSGGERHGYTF	TGTGCCAGCAGTTACTCAGGGGGGGAAAGACATGGCTACACCTTC
TRBV7-2	TRBD2	TRBJ2-3	once	CASSLGGRGGTDTQYF	TGTGCCAGCAGCTTAGGCGGGAGAGGCGGCACAGATACGCAGTATTTT
TRBV6-6	NA	TRBJ2-3	NA	CASRPGHLGTDTQYF	TGTGCCAGCAGGCCGGGACACTTGGGCACAGATACGCAGTATTTT
TRBV10-3	TRBD1	TRBJ1-2	NA	CAISAQGQGAYGYTF	TGTGCCATCAGTGCCCAGGGACAGGGGGCCTATGGCTACACCTTC
TRBV5-1	TRBD1	TRBJ2-6	NA	CASSLEGQGVGGANVLTF	TGCGCCAGCAGCTTGGAAGGACAGGGTGTGGGTGGGGCCAACGTCCTGACTTTC
TRBV5-1	TRBD1	TRBJ1-2	NA	CASSFTGTGARFHTF	TGCGCCAGCAGCTTCACCGGGACAGGGGCCCGATTCCACACCTTC
TRBV10-3	TRBD1	TRBJ2-7	NA	CAIRAGTETYEQYF	TGTGCCATCAGGGCCGGGACAGAGACCTACGAGCAGTACTTC
TRBV5-1	NA	TRBJ1-2	few	CASSVLGGMIDGYTF	TGCGCCAGCAGCGTCCTAGGGGGAATGATCGATGGCTACACCTTC
TRBV11-3	NA	TRBJ2-1	few	CASSLQGYNEQFF	TGTGCCAGCAGCTTGCAGGGTTACAATGAGCAGTTCTTC
TRBV6-6	TRBD2	TRBJ2-7	NA	CASSPQTSGRSYEQYF	TGTGCCAGCAGTCCCCAGACTAGCGGACGTTCTTACGAGCAGTACTTC
TRBV30	TRBD1	TRBJ1-2	NA	CAWIPGQINYGYTF	TGTGCCTGGATCCCGGGACAGATAAACTATGGCTACACCTTC
TRBV27	TRBD2	TRBJ2-7	NA	CASSLGTSGSRSREQYF	TGTGCCAGCAGTTTAGGGACTAGCGGGAGCCGTTCGCGCGAGCAGTACTTC
TRBV28	TRBD2	TRBJ2-2	NA	CASSLSGRANTGELFF	TGTGCCAGCAGTTTGAGCGGGAGGGCCAACACCGGGGAGCTGTTTTTT
TRBV6-5	NA	TRBJ1-1	NA	CASNKQGALNTEAFF	TGTGCCAGCAACAAACAGGGAGCCCTAAACACTGAAGCTTTCTTT
TRBV25-1	NA	TRBJ1-4	once	CASRFGGGSNEKLFF	TGTGCCAGCAGATTCGGGGGTGGGTCTAATGAAAAACTGTTTTTT
TRBV6-1	NA	TRBJ1-5	NA	CASGPGTLPNQPQHF	TGTGCCAGCGGACCCGGGACTCTCCCTAATCAGCCCCAGCATTTT
TRBV25-1	TRBD2	TRBJ2-7	NA	CASSDAALAGGDAYEQYF	TGTGCCAGCAGTGACGCCGCCCTAGCGGGAGGCGATGCCTACGAGCAGTACTTC
TRBV4-2	NA	TRBJ2-7	NA	CASSPNPHRYEQYF	TGTGCCAGCAGCCCGAACCCCCACAGGTACGAGCAGTACTTC
TRBV29-1	TRBD2	TRBJ2-1	few	CSVAPLGGRAHEQFF	TGCAGCGTTGCCCCACTTGGCGGGAGGGCCCATGAGCAGTTCTTC
TRBV15	NA	TRBJ2-5	NA	CATSQRQTNQETQYF	TGTGCCACCAGCCAGCGGCAGACGAACCAAGAGACCCAGTACTTC
TRBV6-5	TRBD1	TRBJ1-2	few	CASSPGQAFESYTF	TGTGCCAGCAGCCCAGGACAGGCCTTCGAGAGCTACACCTTC
TRBV11-1	NA	TRBJ2-5	few	CASSLAGEEQETQYF	TGTGCCAGCAGCTTAGCGGGTGAGGAGCAAGAGACCCAGTACTTC
TRBV6-5	NA	TRBJ2-1	NA	CASSYGGALGNEQFF	TGTGCCAGCAGTTACGGGGGGGCCCTGGGCAATGAGCAGTTCTTC